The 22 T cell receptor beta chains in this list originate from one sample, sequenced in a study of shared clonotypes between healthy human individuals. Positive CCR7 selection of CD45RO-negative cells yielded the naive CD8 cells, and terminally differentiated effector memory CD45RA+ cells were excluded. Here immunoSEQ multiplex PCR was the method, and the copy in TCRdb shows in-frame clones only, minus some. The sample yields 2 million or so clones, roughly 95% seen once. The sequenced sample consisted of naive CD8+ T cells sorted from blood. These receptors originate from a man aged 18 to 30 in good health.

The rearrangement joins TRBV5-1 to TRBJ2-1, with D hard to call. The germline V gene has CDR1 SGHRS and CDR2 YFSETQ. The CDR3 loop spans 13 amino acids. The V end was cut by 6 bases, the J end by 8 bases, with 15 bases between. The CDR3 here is CASNPSSMYEQFF. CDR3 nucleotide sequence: TGCGCCAGCAATCCTAGTAGTATGTATGAGCAGTTCTTC.

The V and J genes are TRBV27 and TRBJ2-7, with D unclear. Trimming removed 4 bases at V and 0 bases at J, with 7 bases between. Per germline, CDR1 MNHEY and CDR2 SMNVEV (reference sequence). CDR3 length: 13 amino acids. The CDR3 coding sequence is TGTGCCAGCAGTTCCCCCCTCTCCTACGAGCAGTACTTC. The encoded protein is CASSSPLSYEQYF.

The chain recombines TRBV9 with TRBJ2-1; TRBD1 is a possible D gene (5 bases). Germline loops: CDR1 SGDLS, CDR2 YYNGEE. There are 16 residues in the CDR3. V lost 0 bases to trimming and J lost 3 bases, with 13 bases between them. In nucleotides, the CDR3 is TGTGCCAGCAGCGTAGGGAGCCAGGGCGGCTACAATGAGCAGTTCTTC. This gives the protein CASSVGSQGGYNEQFF.

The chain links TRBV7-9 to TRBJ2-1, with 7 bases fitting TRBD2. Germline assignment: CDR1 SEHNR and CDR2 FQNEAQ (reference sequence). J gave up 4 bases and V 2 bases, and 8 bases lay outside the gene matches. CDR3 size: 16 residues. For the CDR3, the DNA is TGTGCCAGCAGCTTATCGGCGGGGGAGTTTTACAATGAGCAGTTCTTC. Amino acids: CASSLSAGEFYNEQFF.

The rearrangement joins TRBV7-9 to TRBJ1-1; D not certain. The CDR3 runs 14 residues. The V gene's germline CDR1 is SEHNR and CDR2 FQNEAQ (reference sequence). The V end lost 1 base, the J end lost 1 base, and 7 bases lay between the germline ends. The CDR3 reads CASSLVEANTEAFF. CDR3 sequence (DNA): TGTGCCAGCAGCTTAGTGGAGGCGAACACTGAAGCTTTCTTT. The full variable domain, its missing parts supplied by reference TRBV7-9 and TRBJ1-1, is DTGVSQNPRHKITKRGQNVTFRCDPISEHNRLYWYRQTLGQGPEFLTYFQNEAQLEKSRLLSDRFSAERPKGSFSTLEIQRTEQGDSAMYLCASSLVEANTEAFFGQGTRLTVV.

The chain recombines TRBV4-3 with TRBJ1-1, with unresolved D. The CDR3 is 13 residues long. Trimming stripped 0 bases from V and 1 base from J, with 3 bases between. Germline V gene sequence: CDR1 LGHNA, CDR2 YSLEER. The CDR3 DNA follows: TGCGCCAGCAGCCAAGAGCCGAACACTGAAGCTTTCTTT. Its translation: CASSQEPNTEAFF.

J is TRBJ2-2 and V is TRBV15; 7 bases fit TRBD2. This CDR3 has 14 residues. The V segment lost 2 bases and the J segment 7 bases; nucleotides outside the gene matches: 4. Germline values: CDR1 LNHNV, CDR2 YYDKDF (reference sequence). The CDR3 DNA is TGTGCCACCAGCAGACGGTTAGCGGGCGGGGAGCTGTTTTTT. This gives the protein CATSRRLAGGELFF.

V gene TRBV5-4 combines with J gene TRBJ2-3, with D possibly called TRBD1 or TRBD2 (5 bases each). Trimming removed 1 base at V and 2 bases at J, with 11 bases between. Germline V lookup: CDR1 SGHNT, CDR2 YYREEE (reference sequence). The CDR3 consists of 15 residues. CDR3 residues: CASSLLEGITDTQYF. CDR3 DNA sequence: TGTGCCAGCAGCTTGCTCGAGGGGATCACAGATACGCAGTATTTT. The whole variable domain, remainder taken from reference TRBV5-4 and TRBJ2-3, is ETGVTQSPTHLIKTRGQQVTLRCSSQSGHNTVSWYQQALGQGPQFIFQYYREEENGRGNFPPRFSGLQFPNYSSELNVNALELDDSALYLCASSLLEGITDTQYFGPGTRLTVL.

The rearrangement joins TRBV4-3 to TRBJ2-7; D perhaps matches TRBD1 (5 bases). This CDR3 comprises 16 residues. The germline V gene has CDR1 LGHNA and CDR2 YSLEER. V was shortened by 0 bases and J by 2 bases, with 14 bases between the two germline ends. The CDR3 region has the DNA TGCGCCAGCAGCCAAGAGAACCTGACAGAGCCCTACGAGCAGTACTTC. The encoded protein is CASSQENLTEPYEQYF.

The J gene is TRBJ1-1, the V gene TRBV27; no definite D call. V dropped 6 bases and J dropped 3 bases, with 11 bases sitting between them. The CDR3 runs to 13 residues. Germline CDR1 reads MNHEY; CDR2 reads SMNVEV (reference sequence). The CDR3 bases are TGTGCCAGCAGCCCTCGGCCGGACACTGAAGCTTTCTTT. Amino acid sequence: CASSPRPDTEAFF.

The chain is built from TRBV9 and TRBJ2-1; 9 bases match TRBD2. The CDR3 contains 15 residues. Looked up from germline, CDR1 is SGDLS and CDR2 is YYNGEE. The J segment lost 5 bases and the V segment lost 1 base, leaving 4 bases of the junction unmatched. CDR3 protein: CASSVSSGTHNEQFF. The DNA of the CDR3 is TGTGCCAGCAGCGTATCTAGCGGGACCCACAATGAGCAGTTCTTC.

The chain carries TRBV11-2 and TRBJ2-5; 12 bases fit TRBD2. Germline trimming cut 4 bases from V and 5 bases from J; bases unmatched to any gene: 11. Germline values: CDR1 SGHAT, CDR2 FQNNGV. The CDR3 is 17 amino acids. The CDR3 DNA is TGTGCCAGCAGCTCCGGGACTAGCGGGTCAGGAACGGAGACCCAGTACTTC. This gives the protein CASSSGTSGSGTETQYF.

The CDR3: CASSLTATNEKLFF. CDR3 nucleotide sequence: TGTGCCAGCAGCCTGACGGCAACTAATGAAAAACTGTTTTTT. This chain links TRBV27 with TRBJ1-4; D call uncertain. Germline CDR1 MNHEY, CDR2 SMNVEV (reference sequence). This CDR3 comprises 14 residues. Between the trimmed V and J ends, which lost 6 bases and 0 bases, there was a span of 8 bases.

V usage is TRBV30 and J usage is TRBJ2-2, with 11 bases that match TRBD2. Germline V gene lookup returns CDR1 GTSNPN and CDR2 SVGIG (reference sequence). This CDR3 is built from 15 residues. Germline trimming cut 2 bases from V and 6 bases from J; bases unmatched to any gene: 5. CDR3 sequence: CAWSTSGSSSGELFF. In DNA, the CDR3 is TGTGCCTGGAGTACTAGCGGGAGTTCCTCCGGGGAGCTGTTTTTT. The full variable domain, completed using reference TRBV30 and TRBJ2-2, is SQTIHQWPATLVQPVGSPLSLECTVEGTSNPNLYWYRQAAGRGLQLLFYSVGIGQISSEVPQNLSASRPQDRQFILSSKKLLLSDSGFYLCAWSTSGSSSGELFFGEGSRLTVL.

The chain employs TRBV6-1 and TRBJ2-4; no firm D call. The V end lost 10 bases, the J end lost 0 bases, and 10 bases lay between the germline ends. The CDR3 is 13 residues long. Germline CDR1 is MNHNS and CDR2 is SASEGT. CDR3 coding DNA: TGTGCCACCCACCCCCTAGCCAAAAACATTCAGTACTTC. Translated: CATHPLAKNIQYF.

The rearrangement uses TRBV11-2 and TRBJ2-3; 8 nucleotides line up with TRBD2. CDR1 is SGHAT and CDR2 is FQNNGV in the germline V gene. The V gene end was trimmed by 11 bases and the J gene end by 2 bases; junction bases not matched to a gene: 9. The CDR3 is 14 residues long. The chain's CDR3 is CAGAAGGPTDTQYF. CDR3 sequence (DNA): TGTGCCGGGGCGGCGGGGGGCCCCACAGATACGCAGTATTTT.

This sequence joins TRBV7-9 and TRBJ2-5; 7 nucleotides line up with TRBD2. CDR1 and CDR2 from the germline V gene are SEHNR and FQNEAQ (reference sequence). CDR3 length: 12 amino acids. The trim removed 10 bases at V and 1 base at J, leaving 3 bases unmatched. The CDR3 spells CATAGLQETQYF. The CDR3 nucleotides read TGTGCCACAGCGGGGCTCCAAGAGACCCAGTACTTC.

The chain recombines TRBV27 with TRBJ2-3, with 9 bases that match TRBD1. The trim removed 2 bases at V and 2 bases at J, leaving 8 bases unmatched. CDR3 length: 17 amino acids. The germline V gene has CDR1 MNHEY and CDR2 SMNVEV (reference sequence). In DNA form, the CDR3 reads TGTGCCAGCAGTTTAATTTCGACAGGGGGAGACACAGATACGCAGTATTTT. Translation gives CASSLISTGGDTDTQYF.

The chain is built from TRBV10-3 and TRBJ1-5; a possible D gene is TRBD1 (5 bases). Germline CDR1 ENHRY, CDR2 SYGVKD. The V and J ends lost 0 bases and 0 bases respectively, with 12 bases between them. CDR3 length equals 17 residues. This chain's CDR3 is CAISESFGGNSNQPQHF. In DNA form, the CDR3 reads TGTGCCATCAGTGAGTCCTTCGGGGGAAATAGCAATCAGCCCCAGCATTTT.

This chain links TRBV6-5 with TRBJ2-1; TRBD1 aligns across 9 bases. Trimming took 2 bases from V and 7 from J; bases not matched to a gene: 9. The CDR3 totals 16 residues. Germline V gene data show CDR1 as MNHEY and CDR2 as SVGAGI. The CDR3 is CASSYTDGQGLNEQFF. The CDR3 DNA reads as TGTGCCAGCAGTTACACAGACGGACAGGGGTTGAATGAGCAGTTCTTC.

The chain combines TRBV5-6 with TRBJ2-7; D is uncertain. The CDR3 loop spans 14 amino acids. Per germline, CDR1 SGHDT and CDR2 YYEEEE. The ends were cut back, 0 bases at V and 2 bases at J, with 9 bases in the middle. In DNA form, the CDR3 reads TGTGCCAGCAGCTTGGGGCTTAGCCCCTACGAGCAGTACTTC. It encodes CASSLGLSPYEQYF.

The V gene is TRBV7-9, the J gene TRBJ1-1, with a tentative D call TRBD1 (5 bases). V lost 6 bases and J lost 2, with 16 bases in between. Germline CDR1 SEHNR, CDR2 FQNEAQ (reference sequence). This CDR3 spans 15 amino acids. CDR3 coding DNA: TGTGCCAGCAGTTTACCGCCGGGACCTAACACTGAAGCTTTCTTT. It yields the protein CASSLPPGPNTEAFF.